This TCR beta chain was sequenced for a study of cytomegalovirus exposure and HLA in healthy donors. Study summary: The 110 million or so unique TCR beta sequences, from about 170 million T cells, were found by an earlier analysis. Early released data comprised 80 million to 100 million unique TCRs from HLA-typed donors.

Notes on the study in general: When the data were analyzed later, several of the most significant clusters appeared to be linked to common viral pathogens.

Notes on this clone: Its antigen remains unknown.

The PCR ran on 60 Vbeta and 13 Jbeta primers. The repertoire was sequenced with immunoSEQ multiplex PCR; TCRdb's copy has only in-frame clones and lacks some. The data show fewer than 250,000 clones, roughly 83% seen once. Trimming shortened V by 8 bases and J by 10 bases, and 13 bases separated the two germline ends. CDR3 size: 11 residues. The germline gives CDR1 SNHLY, CDR2 FYNNEI. The clonotype originates from a girl aged 5-17 years in good health and CMV-seronegative. The chain recombines TRBV2 with TRBJ2-3, with D perhaps matching TRBD2 (5 bases). The sample comprised PBMCs. The CDR3 is CASSILGPQYF. DNA for the CDR3: TGTGCCAGCTCTATACTAGGCCCGCAGTATTTT.